Given below is one TCR beta chain in context. Its antigen is not known. This sample is drawn from a study of somatic mutations in cytotoxic T cells in rheumatoid arthritis. Study overall: Patient blood, which was peripheral blood collected as 30 ml EDTA, was drawn right after diagnosis and before any treatment started. Study results and limitations: The targets (antigens) of the expanded CD8+ clones were not known. A rise in CD8+ clonality with age was seen in rheumatoid arthritis patients but not in healthy controls.

In the original processing: Rarely did patient CD8+ clones above 1% match published virus-specific TCRB sequences. Some clones are missing from TCRdb's copy, which holds only in-frame ones; the method was immunoSEQ multiplex PCR. That table supplies the V and J calls and clone size; D and trimming were determined from the DNA. Altogether 13,000 to 15,000 clones are present, 74% being singletons, with the ten largest covering over 25%. There are 14 residues in the CDR3. Trimming took 4 bases from V and 1 from J; bases not matched to a gene: 2. The germline CDR1 and CDR2 sequences are SGDLS and YYNGEE.

The V gene is TRBV9, the J gene TRBJ2-4; TRBD1 aligns across 7 bases. This clonotype originated in an adult with rheumatoid arthritis. The sample consisted of CD8+ T cells sorted from blood. The CDR3 is CASSRDSAKNIQYF. DNA of the CDR3: TGTGCCAGCAGCCGGGACAGTGCCAAAAACATTCAGTACTTC.